These 27 T cell receptor beta chains originate from one sample sequenced in a study of PD-L1 blockade in urothelial cancer. The table came from immunoSEQ multiplex PCR; TCRdb's copy has only in-frame clones and leaves some out. The sample holds under 50,000 clones, roughly nine tenths seen once. The time point was: pretreatment peripheral blood. The material sequenced was PBMCs, taken around atezolizumab (anti-PD-L1) treatment. The source is a woman aged 60-70 years with urothelial cancer.

V gene TRBV27 combines with J gene TRBJ2-3; maybe TRBD2 (5 bases). V lost 6 bases, J lost 3 bases, and 25 bases lay in between. The CDR3 sequence is 18 residues long. CDR1 and CDR2 (germline): MNHEY, SMNVEV (reference sequence). The CDR3 nucleotides read TGTGCCAGCAGATTACGCCGGGGAATCGATAGCCCGACAGATACGCAGTATTTT. Protein sequence: CASRLRRGIDSPTDTQYF.

The chain couples TRBV9 to TRBJ2-2, with TRBD2 matching 10 bases. Germline V gives CDR1 SGDLS, CDR2 YYNGEE. There are 16 residues in the CDR3. The J segment lost 7 bases and the V segment lost 0 bases, leaving 6 bases of the junction unmatched. CDR3 DNA: TGTGCCAGCAGCGTAGCTCCTAGCGGGAGAGGCGGGGAGCTGTTTTTT. Translating it yields CASSVAPSGRGGELFF.

The CDR3 coding sequence is TGTGCCAGCAGCCTGACAGGGGCCAATCAGCCCCAGCATTTT. This encodes CASSLTGANQPQHF. The chain combines TRBV7-3 with TRBJ1-5, with 8 positions matching TRBD1. The CDR3 totals 14 residues. Germline V CDR1 and CDR2: SGHTA, FQGTGA. Trimming removed 5 bases from V and 3 bases from J; junction bases left unmatched: 3.

The chain recombines TRBV28 with TRBJ1-1; 7 nucleotides agree with TRBD1. The CDR3 loop spans 15 amino acids. V gave up 7 bases and J gave up 6 bases; unmatched junction bases: 14. Germline V gene lookup returns CDR1 MDHEN and CDR2 SYDVKM. CDR3 sequence: CASITRARGFSEAFF. The CDR3 coding sequence is TGTGCCAGCATTACTCGGGCCAGGGGGTTCTCTGAAGCTTTCTTT.

The V gene is TRBV29-1, the J gene TRBJ1-1; 8 nucleotides match TRBD1. The CDR3 runs 12 residues. V shed 7 bases, J shed 5 bases, and the junction held 6 bases outside the gene matches. The germline CDR1 and CDR2 sequences are SQVTM and ANQGSEA. The CDR3 sequence is CSGRTGGTEAFF. The CDR3, as DNA: TGCAGCGGACGAACAGGGGGTACTGAAGCTTTCTTT.

The gene calls are TRBV9 and TRBJ2-2; the D is unclear. This CDR3 spans 15 amino acids. V gave up 0 bases and J gave up 7 bases, with 13 bases separating them. Germline V lookup: CDR1 SGDLS, CDR2 YYNGEE. CDR3 sequence reads: CASSVGGWVGGELFF. The CDR3 DNA follows: TGTGCCAGCAGCGTAGGAGGTTGGGTCGGCGGGGAGCTGTTTTTT.

The rearrangement links TRBV7-9 to TRBJ2-3; D possibly corresponds to TRBD2 (5 bases). The V gene's germline CDR1 is SEHNR and CDR2 FQNEAQ (reference sequence). CDR3 length: 18 residues. V was trimmed by 4 bases and J by 6 bases, leaving 26 bases between them. CDR3 loop: CASSSTYEGPAKRDTQYF. CDR3 coding DNA: TGTGCCAGCAGCTCGACCTACGAGGGCCCCGCCAAACGGGATACGCAGTATTTT.

The genes are TRBV25-1 and TRBJ2-3; D remains unclear. The CDR3 is 16 residues long. Trimming stripped 0 bases from V and 1 base from J, with 11 bases between. In germline, CDR1 is MGHDK, CDR2 SYGVNS. CDR3 DNA: TGTGCCAGCAGTGAATACTCAGGCCTTCGCACAGATACGCAGTATTTT. Encoded protein: CASSEYSGLRTDTQYF.

The chain carries TRBV6-5 and TRBJ2-1; no reliable D call. CDR3 length: 12 amino acids. Trimming removed 6 bases from V and 8 bases from J, with 11 bases in between. The germline V gene encodes CDR1 MNHEY and CDR2 SVGAGI. CDR3 nucleotide sequence: TGTGCCAGCAGCCTAGTCGGCGATGAGCAGTTCTTC. Its protein is CASSLVGDEQFF.

This chain links TRBV6-5 with TRBJ2-7; unclear D gene. This CDR3 spans 15 amino acids. V lost 2 bases, J lost 2 bases, and 13 bases lay in between. The V gene's germline CDR1 is MNHEY and CDR2 SVGAGI. CDR3 amino acids: CASSYDRQVPYEQYF. The CDR3, as DNA: TGTGCCAGCAGTTACGATAGGCAGGTCCCCTACGAGCAGTACTTC.

This chain joins TRBV27 and TRBJ2-3; TRBD1 agrees at 7 bases. The CDR3 length is 14 residues. Trimming took 6 bases from V and 3 from J; bases not matched to a gene: 6. In germline, CDR1 is MNHEY, CDR2 SMNVEV (reference sequence). The DNA of the CDR3 is TGTGCCAGCAGGTACCACAGGGGAACAGATACGCAGTATTTT. Translating gives CASRYHRGTDTQYF.

V gene TRBV6-5 combines with J gene TRBJ2-3, with 8 bases matching TRBD1. CDR1 and CDR2 (germline): MNHEY, SVGAGI. This CDR3 has 15 amino acids. Germline trimming cut 6 bases from V and 5 bases from J; bases unmatched to any gene: 10. CDR3 sequence (DNA): TGTGCCAGCAGGTCCCCCAGGGGGCGCAGAGATACGCAGTATTTT. Translated: CASRSPRGRRDTQYF.

The chain joins TRBV19 to TRBJ2-1; perhaps TRBD1 as D (5 bases). The CDR3 loop spans 14 amino acids. Trimming removed 1 base from V and 4 bases from J, with 8 bases in between. Looked up from germline, CDR1 is LNHDA and CDR2 is SQIVND (reference sequence). Here the CDR3 reads CASSIAQGYNEQFF. The DNA of the CDR3 is TGTGCCAGTAGTATAGCCCAGGGTTACAATGAGCAGTTCTTC. Full variable domain (missing parts from reference TRBV19 and TRBJ2-1): DGGITQSPKYLFRKEGQNVTLSCEQNLNHDAMYWYRQDPGQGLRLIYYSQIVNDFQKGDIAEGYSVSREKKESFPLTVTSAQKNPTAFYLCASSIAQGYNEQFFGPGTRLTVL.

Comment on this clone: Distinct nucleotide sequences in the sample also encode this CDR3. V usage is TRBV2 and J usage is TRBJ1-1; 8 bases line up with TRBD1. The CDR3 spans 13 residues. The V segment lost 6 bases and the J segment 4 bases; nucleotides outside the gene matches: 4. The germline gives CDR1 SNHLY, CDR2 FYNNEI. The CDR3 sequence: CASRDRAGTEAFF. CDR3 coding DNA: TGTGCCAGCAGGGACAGGGCCGGCACTGAAGCTTTCTTT.

The chain employs TRBV14 and TRBJ2-3; 7 bases line up with TRBD2. The V and J ends lost 3 bases and 2 bases, in that order; junction bases with no gene match: 8. The CDR3 is 16 amino acids. Germline CDR1 SGHDN, CDR2 FVKESK. The CDR3 region is CASSQPRGGATDTQYF. CDR3 in DNA: TGTGCCAGCAGCCAGCCGCGGGGAGGGGCCACAGATACGCAGTATTTT.

The chain is built from TRBV7-2 and TRBJ2-7; the D gene is possibly TRBD1 (5 bases). The CDR3 loop spans 14 amino acids. The V gene's germline CDR1 is SGHTA and CDR2 FQGNSA. Trimming took off 1 base at V and 0 bases at J, with 7 bases between the two ends. CDR3 nucleotide sequence: TGTGCCAGCAGCTTAGGCAGGGCCTCCTACGAGCAGTACTTC. This sequence encodes CASSLGRASYEQYF.

The genes are TRBV29-1 and TRBJ2-2; 8 nucleotides line up with TRBD2. The CDR3 is 15 residues long. The germline CDR1 and CDR2 sequences are SQVTM and ANQGSEA. V lost 6 bases, J lost 8 bases, and 14 bases stayed unmatched. The DNA for the CDR3 is TGCAGCGTCGGGACTAGTGTTTTTCAGGCTGGGGAGCTGTTTTTT. This codes for CSVGTSVFQAGELFF.

This sequence joins TRBV5-6 and TRBJ2-7; D perhaps matches TRBD1 (6 bases). CDR3 length equals 16 residues. V gave up 4 bases and J gave up 0 bases, with 17 bases separating them. Germline V CDR1 and CDR2: SGHDT, YYEEEE. CDR3 coding DNA: TGTGCCAGCAGCCCCCGGTTTGGACAGAACTCCTACGAGCAGTACTTC. The encoded protein is CASSPRFGQNSYEQYF.

J is TRBJ1-1 and V is TRBV7-2; 8 nucleotides line up with TRBD1. The germline CDR1 and CDR2 sequences are SGHTA and FQGNSA. The J segment lost 1 base and the V segment lost 5 bases, leaving 6 bases of the junction unmatched. This CDR3 has 15 amino acids. The CDR3 loop reads CASSTQGQGNTEAFF. CDR3 nucleotide sequence: TGTGCCAGCAGCACGCAAGGACAGGGGAACACTGAAGCTTTCTTT. Based on the CDR3 plus reference TRBV7-2 and TRBJ1-1, the full variable domain is GAGVSQSPSNKVTEKGKDVELRCDPISGHTALYWYRQSLGQGLEFLIYFQGNSAPDKSGLPSDRFSAERTGGSVSTLTIQRTQQEDSAVYLCASSTQGQGNTEAFFGQGTRLTVV.

This sequence joins TRBV13 and TRBJ1-1, with TRBD1 matching 7 bases. The V segment lost 5 bases and the J segment 5 bases; nucleotides outside the gene matches: 8. The CDR3 is 14 residues long. Germline values: CDR1 PRHDT, CDR2 FYEKMQ (reference sequence). CDR3 DNA: TGTGCCAGCAGCCCCGAGCAGGGGGGAACTGAAGCTTTCTTT. Translation gives CASSPEQGGTEAFF. Using reference TRBV13 and TRBJ1-1 for the parts outside the CDR3, the full variable domain is AAGVIQSPRHLIKEKRETATLKCYPIPRHDTVYWYQQGPGQDPQFLISFYEKMQSDKGSIPDRFSAQQFSDYHSELNMSSLELGDSALYFCASSPEQGGTEAFFGQGTRLTVV.

The chain links TRBV5-6 to TRBJ2-5; 9 bases are shared with TRBD1. The length of the CDR3 is 16 residues. The V segment lost 5 bases and the J segment 4 bases; nucleotides outside the gene matches: 12. The germline gives CDR1 SGHDT, CDR2 YYEEEE. The CDR3 region has the DNA TGTGCCAGCAGTTTCGCCACCGGGACAGGGTCAGAGACCCAGTACTTC. Translated, it gives CASSFATGTGSETQYF.

The CDR3 DNA is TGTGCCAGCAGTTTCCGCCCGACAGGGGGCGTGCACGAGCAGTACTTC. This gives the protein CASSFRPTGGVHEQYF. The J gene is TRBJ2-7, the V gene TRBV6-5; TRBD1 matches 10 bases. CDR1 and CDR2 from the germline V gene are MNHEY and SVGAGI. CDR3 size: 16 residues. After removal of 4 bases from V and 5 bases from J, the junction contained 11 bases not matched to a gene.

The V and J genes are TRBV29-1 and TRBJ2-5; TRBD2 matches 14 bases. Per the germline V gene, CDR1 is SQVTM and CDR2 is ANQGSEA. This CDR3 is built from 14 residues. V shed 7 bases and J 3 bases; nucleotides not matched to a gene: 4. The CDR3 is CSAAGLAGEETQYF. The CDR3 DNA is TGCAGCGCTGCGGGACTAGCGGGAGAAGAGACCCAGTACTTC.

J is TRBJ2-7 and V is TRBV27; D unresolved. Germline CDR1 is MNHEY and CDR2 is SMNVEV (reference sequence). The V and J ends lost 3 bases and 2 bases respectively, with 8 bases between them. CDR3 length equals 13 residues. CDR3 nucleotides: TGTGCCAGCAGTTTGGCCGGAGCCTACGAGCAGTACTTC. This encodes CASSLAGAYEQYF.

The V call is TRBV10-3, the J call TRBJ2-7; D possibly corresponds to TRBD1 (6 bases). The length of the CDR3 is 12 residues. Trimming removed 3 bases at V and 6 bases at J, with 9 bases between. The germline gives CDR1 ENHRY, CDR2 SYGVKD. This CDR3 reads CAISDPGVEQYF. DNA for the CDR3: TGTGCCATCAGTGATCCAGGGGTCGAGCAGTACTTC.

This chain links TRBV10-3 with TRBJ2-7; tentative D call: TRBD2 (8 bases). The CDR3 runs to 15 residues. The V gene lost 6 bases and the J gene lost 3 bases, with 18 bases spanning the gap. Germline CDR1 and CDR2: ENHRY and SYGVKD. In DNA, the CDR3 is TGTGCCATCAGCGCCGGGGGGGACAGACTCTACGAGCAGTACTTC. It yields the protein CAISAGGDRLYEQYF.

The chain uses TRBV28 and TRBJ2-3, with D perhaps matching TRBD2 (5 bases). V was trimmed by 4 bases and J by 0 bases, leaving 11 bases between them. Germline CDR1 MDHEN, CDR2 SYDVKM. CDR3 length: 15 residues. The CDR3 loop reads CASSSAGPSTDTQYF. The CDR3 nucleotides read TGTGCCAGCAGTTCGGCGGGTCCTAGCACAGATACGCAGTATTTT.